This TCR beta chain originates from a study of STAT5B mutations in CD4+ large granular lymphocyte leukemia. Study information: Among healthy donors, a particular HLA allele went with more CDR3 'QG' motifs. Study observations and caveats: TRBV06-family usage was enriched in top patient clones (8/27) versus controls (2/35). CD4-sorted patient repertoires seemed more clonal than healthy CD4+ repertoires.

In regard to this clone: The antigen remains unidentified.

The CDR3 is 16 residues long. Trimming took 1 base from V and 2 from J; bases not matched to a gene: 5. CDR1 is SQVTM and CDR2 is ANQGSEA in the germline V gene. Authors' processing steps: Lowest detectable productive clonotype frequency was 2.59 x 10-5. The assay was immunoSEQ multiplex PCR, and TCRdb's table has in-frame clones only and misses some. V and J calls and clone size come straight from that table; D and trimming were deduced from the DNA. This sample yields about 31,000 clones, of which over 65% are seen a single time; 7.1% belongs to the top ten. The sequence was obtained from a human donor in good health. The chain links TRBV29-1 to TRBJ2-6; 7 nucleotides align to TRBD2. Sequenced sample: CD4+ T cells from blood buffy coats. In DNA, the CDR3 is TGCAGCGTTGAAGGACGGGCGGGGGCTGGGGCCAACGTCCTGACTTTC. It specifies CSVEGRAGAGANVLTF.